What follows are 30 T cell receptor beta chains derived from one specimen sequenced in a study of shared clonotypes between healthy human individuals. The protocol was immunoSEQ multiplex PCR, while the TCRdb copy is restricted to in-frame clones and leaves out a portion. The table includes about a million clones, approximately 76% detected once. Sequences were obtained from memory CD4+ T cells sorted from blood. Subset given: CD45RA-negative fraction. The receptors originated from a man aged 18 to 30 in good health.

The J gene is TRBJ2-1, the V gene TRBV9; 9 positions match TRBD2. J gave up 6 bases and V 2 bases, and 6 bases lay outside the gene matches. The CDR3 spans 15 residues. Germline CDR1 SGDLS, CDR2 YYNGEE. CDR3 amino acids: CASSVIAGGVNEQFF. The CDR3 DNA is TGTGCCAGCAGCGTTATTGCGGGAGGGGTCAATGAGCAGTTCTTC.

CDR3 in amino acids: CASSVPLGSGFGETQYF. The DNA of the CDR3 is TGTGCCAGCAGTGTCCCCCTTGGTTCAGGTTTTGGAGAGACCCAGTACTTC. The chain has TRBV25-1 and TRBJ2-5; no firm D call. Germline V gives CDR1 MGHDK, CDR2 SYGVNS. The CDR3 runs 17 residues. V was shortened by 4 bases and J by 4 bases, with 22 bases between the two germline ends.

In this sample, this clone turned up once. This sequence joins TRBV30 and TRBJ2-7; perhaps TRBD2 as D (6 bases). There are 14 residues in the CDR3. V was trimmed by 3 bases and J by 0 bases, leaving 12 bases between them. Germline V gives CDR1 GTSNPN, CDR2 SVGIG (reference sequence). The CDR3 is CAWRVGGTSYEQYF. The CDR3 DNA is TGTGCCTGGAGGGTGGGAGGCACCTCCTACGAGCAGTACTTC. Drawing the rest from reference TRBV30 and TRBJ2-7, the complete variable domain is SQTIHQWPATLVQPVGSPLSLECTVEGTSNPNLYWYRQAAGRGLQLLFYSVGIGQISSEVPQNLSASRPQDRQFILSSKKLLLSDSGFYLCAWRVGGTSYEQYFGPGTRLTVT.

This clone was counted between two and nine times. The chain links TRBV6-6 to TRBJ1-5, with 9 bases that match TRBD1. CDR3 length: 13 amino acids. Germline trimming cut 9 bases from V and 6 bases from J; bases unmatched to any gene: 6. Germline assignment: CDR1 MNHNY and CDR2 SVGAGI (reference sequence). The CDR3 is CASRTGDPQPQHF. The DNA for the CDR3 is TGTGCCAGTAGGACAGGGGACCCTCAGCCCCAGCATTTT.

The J gene is TRBJ2-1, the V gene TRBV9, with 9 bases aligning to TRBD2. Trimming at V came to 4 bases and at J to 3 bases, leaving 5 bases not matched to a gene. Germline V gene data show CDR1 as SGDLS and CDR2 as YYNGEE. This CDR3 has 15 amino acids. The CDR3 bases are TGTGCCAGCAGCTTAGCGGGAGACCTCTACAATGAGCAGTTCTTC. This translates into CASSLAGDLYNEQFF. Using reference TRBV9 and TRBJ2-1 for the parts outside the CDR3, the full variable domain is DSGVTQTPKHLITATGQRVTLRCSPRSGDLSVYWYQQSLDQGLQFLIQYYNGEERAKGNILERFSAQQFPDLHSELNLSSLELGDSALYFCASSLAGDLYNEQFFGPGTRLTVL.

The rearrangement uses TRBV6-5 and TRBJ2-5; 16 bases are shared with TRBD2. This CDR3 is built from 15 residues. The ends lost 5 bases at V and 5 bases at J; junction bases unmatched: 2. CDR1 is MNHEY, CDR2 SVGAGI, per germline. The chain's CDR3 is CASSGTSGGAETQYF. CDR3 coding DNA: TGTGCCAGCAGTGGGACTAGCGGGGGGGCGGAGACCCAGTACTTC.

This sequence joins TRBV6-5 and TRBJ1-1; weak D call: TRBD1 (5 bases). V was pared by 2 bases and J by 3 bases, with 16 bases between. The V gene's germline CDR1 is MNHEY and CDR2 SVGAGI. This CDR3 comprises 16 residues. CDR3 bases: TGTGCCAGCAGTTACGGGGGTGGGAGGATGGACACTGAAGCTTTCTTT. This gives the protein CASSYGGGRMDTEAFF.

The chain links TRBV28 to TRBJ1-2, with D maybe TRBD1 (5 bases). Per the germline V gene, CDR1 is MDHEN and CDR2 is SYDVKM. V was cut by 10 bases and J by 4 bases, with 19 bases left in between. CDR3 size: 14 residues. CDR3 nucleotides: TGTGCCAACCTTAACCTGGGGGACCCCTATGGCTACACCTTC. Protein sequence: CANLNLGDPYGYTF.

With regard to this clone: This specimen includes other DNA sequences encoding the same CDR3. The chain carries TRBV15 and TRBJ2-7; D possibly uses TRBD1 or TRBD2 (5 bases each). Trimming took off 1 base at V and 0 bases at J, with 7 bases between the two ends. The CDR3 runs 14 residues. Germline V gene lookup returns CDR1 LNHNV and CDR2 YYDKDF (reference sequence). The DNA for the CDR3 is TGTGCCACCAGCAGAGGGGGGAGCTCCTACGAGCAGTACTTC. Protein: CATSRGGSSYEQYF.

This clone showed up just a few times. V usage is TRBV11-3 and J usage is TRBJ2-3; D could derive from TRBD1 or TRBD2 (5 bases each). V dropped 5 bases and J dropped 3 bases, with 15 bases sitting between them. The CDR3 length is 15 residues. Germline V gene data show CDR1 as SGHNT and CDR2 as YENEEA. In DNA form, the CDR3 reads TGTGCCAGCAGCGCTGGTAGAGGGGAGACAGATACGCAGTATTTT. Protein product: CASSAGRGETDTQYF.

In DNA form, the CDR3 reads TGTGCCTGGAGCCACGGGGGGGATAATTCACCCCTCCACTTT. This sequence encodes CAWSHGGDNSPLHF. V usage is TRBV30 and J usage is TRBJ1-6, with a possible D match to TRBD1 (5 bases). Trimming took 3 bases from V and 5 from J, leaving 11 bases between them. The CDR3 runs to 14 residues. Germline V gene sequence: CDR1 GTSNPN, CDR2 SVGIG (reference sequence). Supplemented by reference TRBV30 and TRBJ1-6, the full variable domain reads SQTIHQWPATLVQPVGSPLSLECTVEGTSNPNLYWYRQAAGRGLQLLFYSVGIGQISSEVPQNLSASRPQDRQFILSSKKLLLSDSGFYLCAWSHGGDNSPLHFGNGTRLTVT.

In this sample, this clone turned up many times. The chain couples TRBV7-2 to TRBJ2-7; 8 positions agree with TRBD2. Trimming at V came to 5 bases and at J to 6 bases, leaving 15 bases not matched to a gene. CDR3 length: 16 residues. Germline CDR1 SGHTA, CDR2 FQGNSA. CDR3 coding DNA: TGTGCCAGCAGCCAAAACCTAGGAGCGGGAGCTCCCGAGCAGTACTTC. This encodes CASSQNLGAGAPEQYF.

The gene calls are TRBV4-1 and TRBJ2-7; D is ambiguous. Germline V gene sequence: CDR1 MGHRA, CDR2 YSYEKL. The CDR3 is made up of 13 amino acids. V was clipped by 1 base and J by 6 bases, with 10 bases between them. The CDR3 here is CASSQVPNGEQYF. CDR3 nucleotides: TGCGCCAGCAGCCAAGTCCCCAATGGCGAGCAGTACTTC.

The chain has TRBV23-1 and TRBJ2-2, with 11 bases aligning to TRBD1. TRBV23-1 is an ORF, and what it does is uncertain. The length of the CDR3 is 13 residues. V was clipped by 8 bases and J by 7 bases; unmatched bases: 3. The CDR3 sequence: CASGDRGDGELFF. For the CDR3, the DNA is TGCGCCAGCGGGGACAGGGGGGACGGGGAGCTGTTTTTT.

A few counts support this clone. This same CDR3 is encoded by further DNA sequences in the sample. This chain's CDR3 is CAWSVGGVETQYF. The CDR3 coding sequence is TGTGCCTGGAGTGTTGGGGGAGTAGAGACCCAGTACTTC. This chain joins TRBV30 and TRBJ2-5, with D perhaps being TRBD1 or TRBD2 (5 bases each). V was pared by 0 bases and J by 4 bases, with 9 bases between. This CDR3 has 13 amino acids. CDR1 and CDR2 from the germline V gene are GTSNPN and SVGIG (reference sequence).

This clone came up once. The gene calls are TRBV28 and TRBJ2-7, with D hard to call. Germline CDR1 is MDHEN and CDR2 is SYDVKM. This CDR3 region has 15 residues. V was pared by 5 bases and J by 0 bases, with 14 bases between. DNA of the CDR3: TGTGCCAGCAGTACCGGACCTCCATCCTCCTACGAGCAGTACTTC. Translation gives CASSTGPPSSYEQYF.

This clone was seen a handful of times. The CDR3 protein is CASSRDGIYANTGELFF. The CDR3 DNA reads TGTGCCAGCAGTCGGGACGGAATTTACGCGAACACCGGGGAGCTGTTTTTT. V is TRBV2 and J is TRBJ2-2; tentatively, D is TRBD1 or TRBD2 (5 bases each). The germline gives CDR1 SNHLY, CDR2 FYNNEI. Trimming stripped 5 bases from V and 0 bases from J, with 16 bases between. The CDR3 contains 17 residues. The whole variable domain, filled in from reference TRBV2 and TRBJ2-2, reads EPEVTQTPSHQVTQMGQEVILRCVPISNHLYFYWYRQILGQKVEFLVSFYNNEISEKSEIFDDQFSVERPDGSNFTLKIRSTKLEDSAMYFCASSRDGIYANTGELFFGEGSRLTVL.

The chain carries TRBV19 and TRBJ2-7; tentatively, D is TRBD1 (5 bases). Trimming took off 1 base at V and 2 bases at J, with 12 bases between the two ends. The CDR3 is 15 amino acids. Germline V CDR1 and CDR2: LNHDA, SQIVND (reference sequence). This chain's CDR3 is CASSIGGARTYEQYF. For the CDR3, the DNA is TGTGCCAGTAGTATAGGTGGGGCCAGAACCTACGAGCAGTACTTC.

The chain recombines TRBV5-4 with TRBJ2-1; possibly TRBD2 for D (6 bases). V lost 3 bases and J 7 bases, leaving 17 bases between the germline ends. The CDR3 length is 15 residues. Germline values: CDR1 SGHNT, CDR2 YYREEE (reference sequence). The CDR3 reads CASSYDSGVFNEQFF. The CDR3 coding sequence is TGTGCCAGCAGCTATGACTCGGGGGTTTTTAATGAGCAGTTCTTC. Based on the CDR3 plus reference TRBV5-4 and TRBJ2-1, the full variable domain is ETGVTQSPTHLIKTRGQQVTLRCSSQSGHNTVSWYQQALGQGPQFIFQYYREEENGRGNFPPRFSGLQFPNYSSELNVNALELDDSALYLCASSYDSGVFNEQFFGPGTRLTVL.

The genes are TRBV7-2 and TRBJ2-5, with D perhaps TRBD1 or TRBD2 (5 bases each). This CDR3 comprises 14 residues. Germline-derived CDR1 and CDR2 are SGHTA and FQGNSA. The V end lost 2 bases, the J end lost 5 bases, and 12 bases lay between the germline ends. CDR3 region: CASSLQRGGETQYF. The CDR3, as DNA: TGTGCCAGCAGCTTACAGAGGGGCGGCGAGACCCAGTACTTC.

The chain links TRBV28 to TRBJ2-7; D unresolved. Germline values: CDR1 MDHEN, CDR2 SYDVKM. V lost 3 bases, J lost 2 bases, and 17 bases lay in between. The CDR3 is 16 amino acids. As DNA, the CDR3 is TGTGCCAGCAGTTTTGGGCTTTCGGGCCGAGCCTACGAGCAGTACTTC. It specifies CASSFGLSGRAYEQYF.

This clone was found a few times. The chain couples TRBV28 to TRBJ1-5, with TRBD1 matching over 8 bases. The CDR3 contains 15 residues. The germline V gene has CDR1 MDHEN and CDR2 SYDVKM. V lost 6 bases to trimming and J lost 3 bases; unmatched junction nucleotides: 7. CDR3 sequence (DNA): TGTGCCAGCAGCCTGGACAGGGTAGTCAATCAGCCCCAGCATTTT. Translated: CASSLDRVVNQPQHF.

This chain uses TRBV6-5 with TRBJ1-2; D not resolved. The CDR3 has 14 residues. V was pared by 4 bases and J by 5 bases, with 14 bases between. Germline CDR1 MNHEY, CDR2 SVGAGI. The CDR3 coding sequence is TGTGCCAGCAGTTCCCCCCGGGCTGGGTATGGCTACACCTTC. Translated, it gives CASSSPRAGYGYTF.

This chain uses TRBV5-1 with TRBJ2-5; D unresolved. Trimming shortened V by 0 bases and J by 5 bases, and 11 bases separated the two germline ends. CDR3 length equals 14 residues. CDR1 is SGHRS and CDR2 is YFSETQ in the germline V gene. The CDR3 DNA reads TGCGCCAGCAGCTTGGGTGCAGTGGGGGAGACCCAGTACTTC. This translates into CASSLGAVGETQYF.

This clone is a singleton in its sample. The chain joins TRBV5-6 to TRBJ2-1; TRBD2 agrees at 13 bases. Losses at the gene ends were 4 bases for V and 14 bases for J; bases not matched to a gene: 12. Germline assignment: CDR1 SGHDT and CDR2 YYEEEE. The CDR3 is 15 residues long. The CDR3 bases are TGTGCCAGCAGCGGCGACAGGGGACTAGCGGGAAGGGAGTTCTTC. Protein: CASSGDRGLAGREFF.

This chain links TRBV21-1 with TRBJ1-4. TRBV21-1 is assigned pseudogene status. The CDR3 has 17 amino acids. CDR3 coding DNA: TGTGCCAGCAGCAAAAATACCGGGGCCGGGGCTAATGAAAAACTGTTTTTT. It specifies CASSKNTGAGANEKLFF.

The chain carries TRBV15 and TRBJ2-6; 7 positions match TRBD2. The V gene's germline CDR1 is LNHNV and CDR2 YYDKDF (reference sequence). The J segment lost 4 bases and the V segment lost 5 bases, leaving 5 bases of the junction unmatched. This CDR3 has 15 amino acids. The chain's CDR3 is CATSVGGDGANVLTF. The CDR3 coding sequence is TGTGCCACCAGCGTGGGAGGGGACGGGGCCAACGTCCTGACTTTC.

This clone was picked up one time. J is TRBJ2-5 and V is TRBV10-3; TRBD1 aligns across 7 bases. J lost 2 bases, V lost 4 bases, and 4 bases had no gene match. In germline, CDR1 is ENHRY, CDR2 SYGVKD. The length of the CDR3 is 14 residues. The DNA for the CDR3 is TGTGCCATCAGTGGGGGACAGTCACAAGAGACCCAGTACTTC. Translating it yields CAISGGQSQETQYF.

This chain links TRBV14 with TRBJ2-1; a possible D gene is TRBD2 (5 bases). CDR3 length: 16 amino acids. The ends were cut back, 0 bases at V and 5 bases at J, with 14 bases in the middle. From germline, CDR1 is SGHDN and CDR2 FVKESK. As DNA, the CDR3 is TGTGCCAGCAGCCAAGAGCGCTATACTAGAAACAATGAGCAGTTCTTC. Residues: CASSQERYTRNNEQFF.

The CDR3 protein is CAINTVNTEAFF. The CDR3, as DNA: TGTGCCATCAATACCGTGAACACTGAAGCTTTCTTT. The V call is TRBV10-3, the J call TRBJ1-1; D call uncertain. Trimming left V 7 bases short and J 0 bases short, with 6 bases between. This CDR3 has 12 amino acids. The germline gives CDR1 ENHRY, CDR2 SYGVKD.